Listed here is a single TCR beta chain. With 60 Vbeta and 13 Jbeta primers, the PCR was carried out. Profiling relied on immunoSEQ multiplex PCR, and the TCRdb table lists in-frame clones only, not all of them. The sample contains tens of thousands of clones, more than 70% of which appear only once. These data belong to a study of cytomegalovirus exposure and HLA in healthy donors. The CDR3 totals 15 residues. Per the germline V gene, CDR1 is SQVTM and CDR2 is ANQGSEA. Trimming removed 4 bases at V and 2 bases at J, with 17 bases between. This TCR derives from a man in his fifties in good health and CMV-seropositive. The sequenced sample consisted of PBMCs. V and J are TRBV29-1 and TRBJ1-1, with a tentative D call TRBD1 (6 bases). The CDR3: CSVVQGVPFNTEAFF. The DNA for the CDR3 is TGCAGCGTTGTACAGGGAGTGCCTTTTAACACTGAAGCTTTCTTT.